The present entry profiles one TCR beta chain with its context. This receptor's antigen is unknown. Base qualities are not at hand, and no much larger clone is one base apart. The cysteine opens and the phenylalanine closes a CDR3 of 18 amino acids. Left in the record is the CDR3 DNA by itself, 54 bases read in frame from the first base. V and J are trimmed by 3 bases and 4 bases, and the gene matches miss 15 bases of the junction. The germline V gene encodes CDR1 MDHEN and CDR2 SYDVKM. The data stem from a study of cytomegalovirus exposure and HLA in healthy donors (dated by TCRdb to 2016 to 2017). For context, the study as a whole: According to a later analysis, the 120 or so validation repertoires were produced on the same platform as the roughly 600 repertoires of the first cohort. The study aimed to test whether cataloging public T cell receptors could reveal signatures of past pathogen exposure. In addition to the first cohort of 666 subjects, a separate validation cohort of approximately 110 different subjects was used. The study combined high-throughput TCR immunosequencing, statistical association of individual TCRs with disease status, and machine learning to predict cytomegalovirus infection status.

The research as a whole found: All 120 or so repertoires were used to score co-occurrence in the validation cohort in a later analysis, because that analysis had no HLA typing for the cohort. In both the original and validation cohorts, the classifier was reported to diagnose cytomegalovirus status with high specificity and sensitivity. Most TCR sequences were seen in very few donors, while some public TCRs were found in many individuals. It was suggested by the authors that the approach could potentially be generalized to other disease states and immunological phenotypes. In a later analysis, TCRs clustered in the first cohort were found to also tend to co-occur in the 110 or so validation repertoires, with 94% of cluster scores above 0. In the study, 150 to 200 TCR beta chains were listed as associated with cytomegalovirus. In vitro tests confirmed that a few of the cytomegalovirus-associated TCR beta chains recognize cytomegalovirus antigens.

Separate from the approximately 670-subject first cohort, the validation cohort of about 130 subjects was the group to which the donors belonged. The library came from the immunoSEQ multiplex PCR assay. As for the original processing: A statistical classification framework was developed to diagnose cytomegalovirus status using the catalog of TCR beta chain sequences. Here the immuneACCESS table is served through TCRdb, limited to in-frame sequences with V and J called. Missing clones are a known gap in these copies; in checked studies unresolved V genes cover under half, and the rest lacks a known reason. V and J calls and clone size are given by that table; D and trimming were obtained from the DNA. This sample comprises around 90,000 clones, approximately 84% of them detected only once. Of the sample, 12% is held by the ten largest clones.

The receptor's source is a woman in her late teens or twenties in good health and CMV-seropositive. Sequenced material: PBMCs. The receptor chain draws on TRBV28 and TRBJ2-1; the junction holds 7 bases that match TRBD2. The CDR3 here reads CASSFWEGSSDEYNEQFF. The DNA reads as follows: TGTGCCAGCAGTTTTTGGGAGGGTTCTAGCGACGAATACAATGAGCAGTTCTTC.